The next 26 T cell receptor beta chains were all read from a single sample in a study of T cells in Graves' hyperthyroidism and ophthalmopathy. The investigators amplified TCR beta CDR3 regions from RNA transcripts. The HTBI primer set served for first-round RT-PCR of the TCR CDR3. TCRdb re-analysed the multiplex PCR reads in MiXCR, keeping a single row per CDR3 protein. The data contain about 690,000 distinct CDR3 sequences, around 15% of them singletons. The specimen sequenced was blood. The receptor source for this set is a man aged 45-65 years with Graves' hyperthyroidism.

J is TRBJ1-6 and V is TRBV4-2; possible D gene TRBD1, 5 bases. Trimming removed 3 bases at V and 8 bases at J, with 11 bases between. Germline loops: CDR1 LGHNA, CDR2 YNFKEQ. CDR3 length equals 14 residues. The CDR3 DNA reads as TGTGCCAGCAGCCAGGGCTGGGGGGATTCACCCCTCCACTTT. It translates to CASSQGWGDSPLHF.

The sample holds a few counts of this clonotype. The chain links TRBV5-4 to TRBJ1-1; maybe TRBD1 (5 bases). Germline values: CDR1 SGHNT, CDR2 YYREEE (reference sequence). CDR3 length: 11 residues. Deletions cut 1 base from V and 7 bases from J, with 5 bases between. The CDR3 nucleotides are TGTGCCAGCAGCTTGACAGGTGAAGCTTTCTTT. Its translation: CASSLTGEAFF.

This clonotype has at least ten counts. V gene TRBV18 combines with J gene TRBJ2-7; D might be TRBD2 (6 bases). This CDR3 contains 14 residues. CDR1 KGHSH and CDR2 LQKENI come from the germline V gene. V was clipped by 4 bases and J by 4 bases, with 14 bases between them. The CDR3 DNA is TGTGCCAGCTCACTGACTAGGGACTCATACGAGCAGTACTTC. Protein: CASSLTRDSYEQYF.

This clonotype was counted at least ten times. The V call is TRBV27, the J call TRBJ2-5, with a weak D call TRBD2 (6 bases). V lost 6 bases, J lost 4 bases, and 15 bases lay in between. The CDR3 contains 14 residues. Germline V CDR1 and CDR2: MNHEY, SMNVEV (reference sequence). DNA of the CDR3: TGTGCCAGCAGCCGTCTCATGGGGGGAGAGACCCAGTACTTC. Protein sequence: CASSRLMGGETQYF.

The rearrangement joins TRBV11-2 to TRBJ1-1, with D tentatively TRBD1 (6 bases). Trimming removed 0 bases from V and 3 bases from J, with 11 bases in between. In germline, CDR1 is SGHAT, CDR2 FQNNGV. This CDR3 spans 15 amino acids. In DNA form, the CDR3 reads TGTGCCAGCAGCTTAGAGGGACATATAGACACTGAAGCTTTCTTT. Protein sequence: CASSLEGHIDTEAFF.

This clonotype showed up just a few times. The V and J genes are TRBV29-1 and TRBJ2-1, with 12 positions matching TRBD2. The V segment lost 7 bases and the J segment 9 bases; nucleotides outside the gene matches: 7. CDR1 SQVTM and CDR2 ANQGSEA come from the germline V gene. The CDR3 sequence is 13 residues long. Written as DNA, the CDR3 is TGCAGCGCTACTGGACTAGCGGGATTTGAGCAGTTCTTC. Translation: CSATGLAGFEQFF.

This chain joins TRBV29-1 and TRBJ2-1; 9 bases are shared with TRBD1. The V gene's germline CDR1 is SQVTM and CDR2 ANQGSEA. The V and J ends lost 5 bases and 5 bases, in that order; junction bases with no gene match: 16. The length of the CDR3 is 17 residues. CDR3 nucleotide sequence: TGCAGCGTTCGGGACAGGGTATTTGGACAATTGGACAATGAGCAGTTCTTC. Residues: CSVRDRVFGQLDNEQFF.

This clonotype appeared many times. The chain combines TRBV20-1 with TRBJ2-5; 10 bases fit TRBD2. CDR1 and CDR2 (germline): DFQATT, SNEGSKA (reference sequence). The CDR3 extends over 16 amino acids. The V gene end was trimmed by 0 bases and the J gene end by 0 bases; junction bases not matched to a gene: 4. The CDR3: CSARELAGIDQETQYF. CDR3 sequence (DNA): TGCAGTGCTAGAGAACTAGCGGGGATAGACCAAGAGACCCAGTACTTC.

This clonotype was seen repeatedly, ten times or more. The rearrangement links TRBV2 to TRBJ1-1; D is undetermined. CDR3 length: 14 amino acids. V lost 7 bases and J lost 0, with 12 bases in between. Germline V gives CDR1 SNHLY, CDR2 FYNNEI. The DNA of the CDR3 is TGTGCCAGCATCTTTGGACGGATGAACACTGAAGCTTTCTTT. Protein: CASIFGRMNTEAFF.

This clonotype has more than one count but fewer than ten. V usage is TRBV11-2 and J usage is TRBJ2-3; 9 nucleotides match TRBD1. CDR3 length equals 14 residues. The ends lost 3 bases at V and 4 bases at J; junction bases unmatched: 2. Germline CDR1 and CDR2: SGHAT and FQNNGV. The CDR3 region is CASSFTGGPDTQYF. CDR3 nucleotide sequence: TGTGCCAGCAGCTTTACAGGGGGCCCAGATACGCAGTATTTT.

The chain joins TRBV12-3 or TRBV12-4 to TRBJ1-5; weak D call: TRBD1 (6 bases). There are 15 residues in the CDR3. Trimming stripped 0 bases from V and 6 bases from J, with 12 bases between. As DNA, the CDR3 is TGTGCCAGCAGTTTAGCGGGGGCGTTCTCTCAGCCCCAGCATTTT. Its translation is CASSLAGAFSQPQHF.

The chain uses TRBV19 and TRBJ2-3; D possibly corresponds to TRBD1 (5 bases). V was trimmed by 0 bases and J by 9 bases, leaving 7 bases between them. Germline V gene data show CDR1 as LNHDA and CDR2 as SQIVND (reference sequence). The CDR3 has 12 residues. The CDR3: CASSIDDRTQYF. The CDR3 DNA is TGTGCCAGTAGTATAGATGACAGAACGCAGTATTTT. Drawing the rest from reference TRBV19 and TRBJ2-3, the complete variable domain is DGGITQSPKYLFRKEGQNVTLSCEQNLNHDAMYWYRQDPGQGLRLIYYSQIVNDFQKGDIAEGYSVSREKKESFPLTVTSAQKNPTAFYLCASSIDDRTQYFGPGTRLTVL.

Turning to this clonotype: This sequence may be a read error, since a much larger clone differs from it by one base. The genes are TRBV5-8 and TRBJ2-1, with D tentatively TRBD2 (6 bases). The J call is uncertain, as TRBJ2-7 better fits the DNA end. The CDR3 is 15 residues long. Germline V lookup: CDR1 SGHTS, CDR2 YDEGEE. The CDR3 sequence is CASSLESGHYNEQYF. In DNA, the CDR3 is TGTGCCAGCAGCTTGGAAAGCGGGCACTACAATGAGCAGTACTTC.

The rearrangement uses TRBV29-1 and TRBJ2-2; weak D call: TRBD2 (6 bases). Germline V gene sequence: CDR1 SQVTM, CDR2 ANQGSEA. The CDR3 extends over 13 amino acids. V lost 7 bases and J lost 1, with 10 bases in between. This chain's CDR3 is CSATSWNTGELFF. CDR3 nucleotides: TGCAGCGCAACTAGCTGGAACACCGGGGAGCTGTTTTTT.

The sample holds many counts of this clonotype. The chain uses TRBV19 and TRBJ2-1; D is possibly TRBD1 (5 bases). Germline loops: CDR1 LNHDA, CDR2 SQIVND (reference sequence). Between the trimmed V and J ends, which lost 6 bases and 4 bases, there was a span of 16 bases. This CDR3 has 15 residues. In nucleotides, the CDR3 is TGTGCCAGTAGGACCGACAGCCGTACATACAATGAGCAGTTCTTC. The encoded protein is CASRTDSRTYNEQFF.

The table lists this clonotype with many counts. This sequence joins TRBV2 and TRBJ1-2; D is uncertain. Germline V gives CDR1 SNHLY, CDR2 FYNNEI. The ends were cut back, 0 bases at V and 7 bases at J, with 3 bases in the middle. This CDR3 region has 11 residues. The CDR3 nucleotides are TGTGCCAGCAGTGAAGCTGTTGGCTACACCTTC. Encoded protein: CASSEAVGYTF.

This clonotype was found many times. The gene calls are TRBV28 and TRBJ1-1, with a tentative D call TRBD1 (6 bases). V dropped 2 bases and J dropped 5 bases, with 12 bases sitting between them. The germline V gene encodes CDR1 MDHEN and CDR2 SYDVKM. The CDR3 has 14 residues. The CDR3 region is CASSLGGARTEAFF. The DNA for the CDR3 is TGTGCCAGCAGTTTAGGGGGGGCGCGGACTGAAGCTTTCTTT.

The genes are TRBV28 and TRBJ1-6; D ambiguous. Deletions cut 7 bases from V and 9 bases from J, with 19 bases between. The CDR3 spans 15 residues. Germline V CDR1 and CDR2: MDHEN, SYDVKM. As DNA, the CDR3 is TGTGCCAGCATCAAGTCGGGCCCATCTAGTTCACCCCTCCACTTT. Amino acids: CASIKSGPSSSPLHF.

This clonotype was seen more than once but under ten times. The J gene is TRBJ1-4, the V gene TRBV7-9; D gene uncertain. V lost 1 base to trimming and J lost 5 bases, with 5 bases between them. Germline V gives CDR1 SEHNR, CDR2 FQNEAQ (reference sequence). The CDR3 covers 13 residues. CDR3 loop: CASSLDENEKLFF. The CDR3 coding sequence is TGTGCCAGCAGCTTAGACGAAAATGAAAAACTGTTTTTT.

This clonotype came up a few times. The J gene is TRBJ1-5, the V gene TRBV30; D is possibly TRBD1 (5 bases). The V and J ends lost 5 bases and 0 bases respectively, with 5 bases between them. Germline V gene lookup returns CDR1 GTSNPN and CDR2 SVGIG (reference sequence). There are 12 residues in the CDR3. The CDR3 reads CAWDSSNQPQHF. The CDR3 DNA sequence: TGTGCCTGGGACAGTAGCAATCAGCCCCAGCATTTT.

V gene TRBV11-3 combines with J gene TRBJ1-1; 7 nucleotides line up with TRBD1. The CDR3 loop spans 13 amino acids. Germline V gene sequence: CDR1 SGHNT, CDR2 YENEEA. Trimming removed 1 base from V and 14 bases from J; junction bases left unmatched: 10. The CDR3 loop reads CASSLAGGQDPFF. The DNA of the CDR3 is TGTGCCAGCAGCTTAGCAGGGGGGCAGGATCCGTTCTTT.

In its sample, this clonotype was seen many times. The rearrangement uses TRBV2 and TRBJ2-1; 13 bases are shared with TRBD2. V shed 7 bases, J shed 8 bases, and the junction held 8 bases outside the gene matches. The CDR3 sequence is 15 residues long. Germline V gene data show CDR1 as SNHLY and CDR2 as FYNNEI. The CDR3 region is CASNPGLAGRDEQFF. DNA of the CDR3: TGTGCCAGCAACCCGGGACTAGCGGGACGCGATGAGCAGTTCTTC.

This clonotype was observed at least ten times. The rearrangement uses TRBV27 and TRBJ2-3; 7 positions match TRBD1. The J segment lost 6 bases and the V segment lost 10 bases, leaving 7 bases of the junction unmatched. The germline gives CDR1 MNHEY, CDR2 SMNVEV (reference sequence). The CDR3 length is 12 residues. The CDR3 nucleotides are TGTGCCACGGGACAGCAACGGGATACGCAGTATTTT. This codes for CATGQQRDTQYF.

This clonotype was seen at least ten times. The rearrangement uses TRBV2 and TRBJ2-7; TRBD2 aligns across 13 bases. This CDR3 has 17 amino acids. Germline V lookup: CDR1 SNHLY, CDR2 FYNNEI. Trimming took 9 bases from V and 2 from J; bases not matched to a gene: 13. CDR3: CASQLIVLAGGPYEQYF. DNA for the CDR3: TGTGCCAGTCAGTTAATAGTACTAGCGGGAGGGCCCTACGAGCAGTACTTC.

The gene calls are TRBV9 and TRBJ2-7; TRBD2 matches 10 bases. The V gene's germline CDR1 is SGDLS and CDR2 YYNGEE. V trimming: 3 bases; J trimming: 3 bases; junction bases outside the gene matches: 6. This CDR3 contains 15 residues. The CDR3 is CASSAQLAGSYEQYF. The CDR3, as DNA: TGTGCCAGCAGCGCCCAACTAGCGGGGAGCTACGAGCAGTACTTC.

In regard to this clonotype: Since a much larger clone is just one base distant, this may be a read error. The J gene is TRBJ2-7, the V gene TRBV12-3 or TRBV12-4; 14 bases align to TRBD2. The CDR3 has 15 residues. The CDR3 sequence is CVSSPGLAGGYEQYF. The CDR3 DNA reads TGTGTCAGCAGTCCTGGACTAGCGGGAGGATACGAGCAGTACTTC.